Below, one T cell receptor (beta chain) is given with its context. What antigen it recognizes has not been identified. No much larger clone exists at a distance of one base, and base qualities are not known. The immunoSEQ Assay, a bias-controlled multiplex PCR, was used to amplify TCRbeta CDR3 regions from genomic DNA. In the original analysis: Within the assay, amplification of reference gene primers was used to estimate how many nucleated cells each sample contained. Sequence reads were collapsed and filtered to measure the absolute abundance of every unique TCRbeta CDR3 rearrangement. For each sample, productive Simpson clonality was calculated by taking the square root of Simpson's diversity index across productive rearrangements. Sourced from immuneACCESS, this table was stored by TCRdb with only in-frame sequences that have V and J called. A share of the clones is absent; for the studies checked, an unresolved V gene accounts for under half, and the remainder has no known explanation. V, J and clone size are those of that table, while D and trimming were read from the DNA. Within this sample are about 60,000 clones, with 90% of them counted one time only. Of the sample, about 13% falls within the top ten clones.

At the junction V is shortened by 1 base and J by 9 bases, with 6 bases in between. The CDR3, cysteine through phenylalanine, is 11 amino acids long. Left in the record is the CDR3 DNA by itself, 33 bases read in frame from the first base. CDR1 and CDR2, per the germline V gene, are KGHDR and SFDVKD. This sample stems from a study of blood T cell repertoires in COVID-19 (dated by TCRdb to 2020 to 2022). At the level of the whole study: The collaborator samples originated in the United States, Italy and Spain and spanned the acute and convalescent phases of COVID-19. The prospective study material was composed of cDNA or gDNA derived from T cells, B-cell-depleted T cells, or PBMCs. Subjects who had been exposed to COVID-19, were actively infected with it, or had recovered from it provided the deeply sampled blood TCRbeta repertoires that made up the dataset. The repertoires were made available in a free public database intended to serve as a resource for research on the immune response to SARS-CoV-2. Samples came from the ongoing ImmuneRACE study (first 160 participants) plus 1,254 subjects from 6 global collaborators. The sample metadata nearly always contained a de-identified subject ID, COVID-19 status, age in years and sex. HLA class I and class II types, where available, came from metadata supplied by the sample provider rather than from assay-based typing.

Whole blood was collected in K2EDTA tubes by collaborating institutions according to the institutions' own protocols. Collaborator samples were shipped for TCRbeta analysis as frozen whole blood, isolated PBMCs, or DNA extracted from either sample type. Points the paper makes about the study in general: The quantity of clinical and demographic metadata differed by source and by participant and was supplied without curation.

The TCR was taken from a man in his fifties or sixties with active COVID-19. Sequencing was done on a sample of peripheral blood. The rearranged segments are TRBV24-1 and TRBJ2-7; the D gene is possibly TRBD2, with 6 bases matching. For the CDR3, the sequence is CATSDFGGQYF. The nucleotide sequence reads TGTGCCACCAGTGATTTCGGGGGGCAGTACTTC.